This T cell receptor (beta chain) was found in a study of shared clonotypes between healthy human individuals. Study-level background: Sampling drew on donors who were a couple of women and a few men aged 18 to 49. The study, taken as a whole, reports: A limitation of the genetic and exposure-history diversity represented arose from few donors. Naive subsets typically showed greater estimated richness than memory subsets.

V shed 3 bases and J shed 2 bases, with 9 bases lying between them. Germline V gene sequence: CDR1 SGHNT, CDR2 YYREEE (reference sequence). The CDR3 sequence is 14 residues long. Clones were sequenced by immunoSEQ multiplex PCR, and TCRdb holds only the in-frame ones, with some missing. Among approximately 2.5 million clones listed, more than 80% were seen once. As to this clone: Its antigen is currently unknown.

This TCR was recovered from a man aged 18 to 29 in good health. The sequencing sample was made of naive CD4+ T cells sorted from blood. Regarding subset: CD45RA+ positively selected. V and J are TRBV5-4 and TRBJ1-3; D call uncertain. The CDR3 here is CASSSPKAGNTIYF. CDR3 DNA sequence: TGTGCCAGCAGCTCCCCCAAGGCTGGAAACACCATATATTTT. The full variable domain, with the rest looked up from reference TRBV5-4 and TRBJ1-3, is ETGVTQSPTHLIKTRGQQVTLRCSSQSGHNTVSWYQQALGQGPQFIFQYYREEENGRGNFPPRFSGLQFPNYSSELNVNALELDDSALYLCASSSPKAGNTIYFGEGSWLTVV.